The clone carrying this T cell receptor beta chain was picked up one time. The data were taken from a study of regulatory T cells in long-lasting Graves disease. Through Arm-PCR of CDR3 regions and iRepertoire HTBI primers, TCR beta libraries were built. From the multiplex PCR reads, TCRdb called clonotypes with MiXCR, one entry per CDR3 protein. The sample lists some 500,000 distinct CDR3 sequences, roughly 15% occurring once. Time point here: newly diagnosed GD, antithyroid drugs for less than 3 months. Making the TCR library involved RNA that had been extracted from PBMCs. These data also featured in a second study, about T cells in Graves' hyperthyroidism and ophthalmopathy.

The receptor was isolated from a woman aged 40 to 65 with Graves disease. This sample comprised peripheral blood mononuclear cells (PBMCs), obtained at new diagnosis, from a patient treated with antithyroid drugs.

The CDR3 here is CASSVSSGDTDTQYF. The CDR3 bases are TGTGCCAGCAGCGTCTCTAGCGGGGACACAGATACGCAGTATTTT. The chain is built from TRBV9 and TRBJ2-3, with 9 nucleotides matching TRBD2. The J segment lost 2 bases and the V segment lost 2 bases, leaving 3 bases of the junction unmatched. From germline, CDR1 is SGDLS and CDR2 YYNGEE. This CDR3 has 15 amino acids.